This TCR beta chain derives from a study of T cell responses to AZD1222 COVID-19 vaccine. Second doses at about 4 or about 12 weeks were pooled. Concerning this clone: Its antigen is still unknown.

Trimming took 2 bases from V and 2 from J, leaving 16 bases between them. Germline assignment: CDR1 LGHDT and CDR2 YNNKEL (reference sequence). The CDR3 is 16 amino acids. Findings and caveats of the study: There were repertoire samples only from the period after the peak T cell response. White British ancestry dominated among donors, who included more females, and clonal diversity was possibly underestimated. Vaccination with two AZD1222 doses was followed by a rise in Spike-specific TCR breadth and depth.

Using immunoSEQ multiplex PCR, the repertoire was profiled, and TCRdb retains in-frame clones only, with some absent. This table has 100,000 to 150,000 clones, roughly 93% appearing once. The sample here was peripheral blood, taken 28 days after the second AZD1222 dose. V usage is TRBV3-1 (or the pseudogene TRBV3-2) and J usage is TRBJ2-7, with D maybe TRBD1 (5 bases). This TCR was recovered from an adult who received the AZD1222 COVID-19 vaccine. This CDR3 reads CASSQTSQGSAYEQYF. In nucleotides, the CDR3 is TGTGCCAGCAGCCAAACCTCCCAGGGCTCCGCCTACGAGCAGTACTTC.